The 3 T cell receptor beta chains below were found in one sample sequenced in a study of T cell responses to AZD1222 COVID-19 vaccine. This table comes from immunoSEQ multiplex PCR, and its TCRdb copy is limited to in-frame clones, with some not included. Of approximately 150,000 clones in the sample, 86% were seen once. The sequencing used peripheral blood, collected 28 days after the second AZD1222 dose. These receptors originate from an adult who received the AZD1222 COVID-19 vaccine.

The chain couples TRBV6-2 or TRBV6-3 to TRBJ1-2; D ambiguous. The germline V and J ends were trimmed by 5 bases and 4 bases, with 11 bases remaining between them. CDR3 size: 13 residues. Germline CDR1 reads MNHEY; CDR2 reads SVGEGT. CDR3 bases: TGTGCCAGCAGTACGGCCCCTGGCTATGGCTACACCTTC. As protein: CASSTAPGYGYTF.

V is TRBV28 and J is TRBJ2-5; no reliable D call. Germline CDR1 MDHEN, CDR2 SYDVKM. The CDR3 length is 13 residues. With 3 bases removed from V and 1 base from J, the gap between germline ends came to 6 bases. As DNA, the CDR3 is TGTGCCAGCAGTTTGGCAGTCCAAGAGACCCAGTACTTC. It specifies CASSLAVQETQYF.

This clone appeared a single time. The chain has TRBV18 and TRBJ1-1; no clear D gene. With 6 bases removed from V and 5 bases from J, the gap between germline ends came to 10 bases. Germline CDR1 is KGHSH and CDR2 is LQKENI. The CDR3 extends over 12 amino acids. CDR3 amino acids: CASSPGVTEAFF. CDR3 coding DNA: TGTGCCAGCTCGCCCGGGGTTACTGAAGCTTTCTTT.